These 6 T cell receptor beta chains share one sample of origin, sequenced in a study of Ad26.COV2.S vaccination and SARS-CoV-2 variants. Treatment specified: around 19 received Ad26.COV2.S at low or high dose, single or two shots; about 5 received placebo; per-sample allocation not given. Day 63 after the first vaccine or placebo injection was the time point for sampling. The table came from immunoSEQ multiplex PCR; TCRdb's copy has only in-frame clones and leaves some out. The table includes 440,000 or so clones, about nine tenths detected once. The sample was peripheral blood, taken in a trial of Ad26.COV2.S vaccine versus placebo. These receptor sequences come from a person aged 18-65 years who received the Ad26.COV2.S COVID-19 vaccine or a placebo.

This CDR3 is CASSPPSDSMGPYEQYF. DNA of the CDR3: TGCGCCAGCAGCCCCCCCTCGGATAGCATGGGGCCCTACGAGCAGTACTTC. The genes are TRBV5-1 and TRBJ2-7, with D possibly TRBD1 on 5 matching bases. Germline-derived CDR1 and CDR2 are SGHRS and YFSETQ. Trimming left V 4 bases short and J 2 bases short, with 22 bases between. The CDR3 extends over 17 amino acids.

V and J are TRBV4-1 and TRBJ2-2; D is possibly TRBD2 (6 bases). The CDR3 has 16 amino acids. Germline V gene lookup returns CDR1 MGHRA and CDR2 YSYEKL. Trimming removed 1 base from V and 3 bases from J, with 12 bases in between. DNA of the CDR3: TGCGCCAGCAGCCAAGTTGCGGGGCGAGACACCGGGGAGCTGTTTTTT. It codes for CASSQVAGRDTGELFF.

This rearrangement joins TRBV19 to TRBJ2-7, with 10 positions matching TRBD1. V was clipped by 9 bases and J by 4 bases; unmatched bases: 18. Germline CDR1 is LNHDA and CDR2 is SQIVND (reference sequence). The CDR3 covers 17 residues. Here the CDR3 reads CASRTRERTGGGYEQYF. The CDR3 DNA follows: TGTGCCAGCCGTACCCGAGAGAGGACAGGGGGGGGGTACGAGCAGTACTTC.

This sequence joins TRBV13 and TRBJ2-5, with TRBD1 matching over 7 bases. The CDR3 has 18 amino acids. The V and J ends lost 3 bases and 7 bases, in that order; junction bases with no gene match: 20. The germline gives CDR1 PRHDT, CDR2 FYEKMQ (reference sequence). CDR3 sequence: CASSFARPRDRLILTQYF. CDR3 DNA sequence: TGTGCCAGCAGCTTTGCACGACCCCGGGACAGACTGATCTTGACCCAGTACTTC.

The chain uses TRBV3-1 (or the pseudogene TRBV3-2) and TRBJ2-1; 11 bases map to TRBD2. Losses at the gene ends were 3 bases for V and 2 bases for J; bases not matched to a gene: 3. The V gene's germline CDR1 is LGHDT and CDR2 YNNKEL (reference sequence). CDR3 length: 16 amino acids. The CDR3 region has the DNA TGTGCCAGCAGCCACTCACTAGCGGGGGCCTACAATGAGCAGTTCTTC. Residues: CASSHSLAGAYNEQFF.

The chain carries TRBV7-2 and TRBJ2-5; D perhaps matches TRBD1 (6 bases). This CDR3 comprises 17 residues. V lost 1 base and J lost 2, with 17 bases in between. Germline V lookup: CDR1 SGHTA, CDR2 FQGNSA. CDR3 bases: TGTGCCAGCAGCTTAGTTAATTATTGGACAGAGCAAGAGACCCAGTACTTC. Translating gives CASSLVNYWTEQETQYF.